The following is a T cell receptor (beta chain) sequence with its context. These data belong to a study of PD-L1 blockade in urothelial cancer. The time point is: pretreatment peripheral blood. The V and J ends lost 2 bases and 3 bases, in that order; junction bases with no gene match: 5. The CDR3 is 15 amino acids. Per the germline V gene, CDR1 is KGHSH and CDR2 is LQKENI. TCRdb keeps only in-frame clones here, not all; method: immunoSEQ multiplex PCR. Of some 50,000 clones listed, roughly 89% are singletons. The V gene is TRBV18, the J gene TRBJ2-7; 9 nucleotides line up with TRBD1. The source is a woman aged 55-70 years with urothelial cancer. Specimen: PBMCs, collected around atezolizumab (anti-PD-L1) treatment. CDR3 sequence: CASSPGTGIVYEQYF. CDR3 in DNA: TGTGCCAGCTCACCAGGGACAGGGATCGTCTACGAGCAGTACTTC.